What follows are 8 T cell receptor beta chains derived from one specimen sequenced in a study of blood T cell repertoires in COVID-19. Assay: immunoSEQ multiplex PCR; the TCRdb copy retains only in-frame clones and omits some. Among 350,000 to 450,000 clones, about 85% were seen once, and the ten largest hold 3.5% to 4%. Sequences were obtained from peripheral blood. The receptors were gathered from a woman aged 18-29 years with acute or convalescent COVID-19.

The V and J genes are TRBV29-1 and TRBJ1-1, with 9 bases aligning to TRBD1. The CDR3 sequence is 13 residues long. Germline loops: CDR1 SQVTM, CDR2 ANQGSEA. V lost 6 bases to trimming and J lost 1 base; unmatched junction nucleotides: 3. CDR3: CSVRDRANTEAFF. CDR3 DNA sequence: TGCAGCGTCCGGGACAGGGCGAACACTGAAGCTTTCTTT.

The V gene is TRBV2, the J gene TRBJ2-1; 8 nucleotides agree with TRBD1. Germline CDR1 is SNHLY and CDR2 is FYNNEI. CDR3 length equals 13 residues. J was trimmed by 4 bases and V by 6 bases; bases with no gene match: 2. CDR3 coding DNA: TGTGCCAGCAGGGACAGGGTTTACAATGAGCAGTTCTTC. This sequence encodes CASRDRVYNEQFF.

The chain carries TRBV5-6 and TRBJ2-3; 7 nucleotides agree with TRBD1. Germline loops: CDR1 SGHDT, CDR2 YYEEEE. This CDR3 region has 14 residues. The junction had 5 bases not matched to a gene; V was cut back by 5 bases and J by 2 bases. The CDR3 bases are TGTGCCAGCAGATCGACAGGGATCACAGATACGCAGTATTTT. Residues: CASRSTGITDTQYF.

The rearrangement links TRBV11-2 to TRBJ2-5; 11 nucleotides align to TRBD2. Germline V gene sequence: CDR1 SGHAT, CDR2 FQNNGV. The ends lost 5 bases at V and 5 bases at J; junction bases unmatched: 16. There are 18 residues in the CDR3. CDR3 DNA sequence: TGTGCCAGCAGCACCCGGTTTAGCGGGAGGGCCGCGAAGGAGACCCAGTACTTC. Protein product: CASSTRFSGRAAKETQYF.

The chain combines TRBV7-3 with TRBJ2-1, with 13 bases identical to TRBD2. CDR3 length equals 15 residues. The V gene end was trimmed by 3 bases and the J gene end by 8 bases; junction bases not matched to a gene: 4. Looked up from germline, CDR1 is SGHTA and CDR2 is FQGTGA. CDR3 nucleotides: TGTGCCAGCAGCTTTCGAACTAGCGGGAGGGATGAGCAGTTCTTC. Encoded protein: CASSFRTSGRDEQFF.

This chain joins TRBV18 and TRBJ1-1; the D is unclear. The CDR3 covers 14 residues. CDR1 and CDR2 (germline): KGHSH, LQKENI. Trimming pared 1 base from V and 5 bases from J, leaving 11 bases between. CDR3 coding DNA: TGTGCCAGCTCACCACAGGGAGCCGGGACTGAAGCTTTCTTT. It codes for CASSPQGAGTEAFF.

The chain combines TRBV5-4 with TRBJ1-2; D is unclear. This CDR3 comprises 15 residues. V gave up 4 bases and J gave up 4 bases, with 17 bases separating them. CDR1 SGHNT and CDR2 YYREEE come from the germline V gene (reference sequence). The CDR3 reads CASSKQGGFVYGYTF. The CDR3 nucleotides are TGTGCCAGCAGCAAACAAGGAGGTTTTGTCTATGGCTACACCTTC.

The rearrangement joins TRBV28 to TRBJ1-3; possible D gene TRBD1, 5 bases. From germline, CDR1 is MDHEN and CDR2 SYDVKM. V lost 1 base and J 0 bases, leaving 10 bases between the germline ends. The CDR3 sequence is 16 residues long. CDR3 residues: CASSLSLGGSGNTIYF. The CDR3 DNA reads as TGTGCCAGCAGTTTATCTCTGGGGGGCTCTGGAAACACCATATATTTT.